This T cell receptor beta chain was captured by sequencing in a study of T cell repertoires in cytomegalovirus infection. TCRdb re-called the reads with MiXCR, one entry per CDR3 protein. The data show roughly 760,000 distinct CDR3 sequences, with less than 40% seen just once and 2.8% held by the top ten. This TCR derives from a human donor in good health (CMV status not recorded). Some clones in this sample may be carry-over from other donors' samples. Sequencing was performed on PBMCs.

The CDR3 nucleotides read TGTGCCAGCAGCGAGCCGGACAGTAGCACAGATACGCAGTATTTT. Translating it yields CASSEPDSSTDTQYF. The V and J genes are TRBV3-1 and TRBJ2-3; D perhaps matches TRBD1 (6 bases). The CDR3 extends over 15 amino acids. Germline CDR1 and CDR2: LGHDT and YNNKEL (reference sequence). The V and J ends lost 5 bases and 0 bases respectively, with 12 bases between them.